The source of this T cell receptor (beta chain) is a study of blood T cell repertoires in COVID-19. Looking at the study overall: Material from acute and convalescent COVID-19 was sourced from the United States, Italy and Spain.

Sequenced by immunoSEQ multiplex PCR; TCRdb stores in-frame clones only, minus some. The sample carries roughly 74,000 clones, roughly 88% recorded once. Trimming pared 5 bases from V and 4 bases from J, leaving 9 bases between. This CDR3 is built from 14 residues. The germline V gene encodes CDR1 MNHEY and CDR2 SMNVEV (reference sequence). The TCR originated in a woman older than 75 with active or convalescent COVID-19. This chain uses TRBV27 with TRBJ1-6, with D perhaps TRBD1 (5 bases). Specimen: peripheral blood. In DNA, the CDR3 is TGTGCCAGCAGTCCACAGGAGTATAATTCACCCCTCCACTTT. This encodes CASSPQEYNSPLHF.